This T cell receptor (beta chain) was recorded in a study of T cells after yellow fever vaccination. General observations from the study: The secondary T-cell response peaked on day 5, not day 15, but was weaker. Of the clonotypes, a small share occurred in both CD4 and CD8 compartments.

This clonotype was seen more than once but under ten times. What it recognizes is unknown. The CDR3 covers 15 residues. Unmatched junction bases numbered 2, after V lost 2 bases and J lost 1 base. Germline V CDR1 and CDR2: MGHDK, SYGVNS. 5'RACE template switching produced TCR cDNA carrying a universal primer site and UMIs. MiXCR was run by TCRdb on the 5' RACE reads, yielding one entry per CDR3 protein. This sample has approximately 300,000 distinct CDR3 sequences, with 6.8% found just once. The clonotype comes from a man aged 18 to 29 who received the YFV17D yellow fever vaccine. The V gene is TRBV25-1, the J gene TRBJ1-3, with 7 bases that match TRBD1. Here the sequenced sample was PBMCs, taken about 49 days after the first yellow fever vaccination. The CDR3 sequence is CASSELQGSGNTIYF. The CDR3 nucleotides read TGTGCCAGCAGTGAACTACAGGGGTCTGGAAACACCATATATTTT.